Below, 16 T cell receptor beta chains from the same sample are listed, as sequenced in a study of long-term antiretroviral therapy in people with HIV (dated by TCRdb to between 2021 and 2022). Sequencing of the TRB variable region was done with the immunoSEQ hsTCRB v3.0 assay at survey level resolution. The immuneACCESS repertoire file appears here via TCRdb, limited to in-frame rearrangements. These files lack a portion of the clones; in checked studies, under half of the deficit traces to unresolved V genes, and the cause of the others is not known. This sample is represented by 25,000 to 30,000 clones; around 90% of them were singletons. The ten largest account for roughly 3.6% of the sample. Sequences were derived from unsorted PBMCs, sampled 1.8 years after starting antiretroviral therapy. All receptors come from a woman between 18 and 29 years old with HIV.

The V and J genes are TRBV7-9 and TRBJ1-2; D ambiguous. The V end was cut by 1 base, the J end by 8 bases, with 14 bases between. Germline V gene sequence: CDR1 SEHNR, CDR2 FQNEAQ (reference sequence). CDR3 length equals 14 residues. The CDR3 DNA follows: TGTGCCAGCAGCTTAGGAGATCGCACCGACGGCTACACCTTC. Translating it yields CASSLGDRTDGYTF.

The chain is built from TRBV19 and TRBJ2-1; D is undetermined. The CDR3 runs to 12 residues. The germline V and J ends were trimmed by 5 bases and 4 bases, with 6 bases remaining between them. The V gene's germline CDR1 is LNHDA and CDR2 SQIVND (reference sequence). The CDR3 sequence: CASSASYNEQFF. CDR3 in DNA: TGTGCCAGTAGTGCCAGTTACAATGAGCAGTTCTTC. Drawing the rest from reference TRBV19 and TRBJ2-1, the complete variable domain is DGGITQSPKYLFRKEGQNVTLSCEQNLNHDAMYWYRQDPGQGLRLIYYSQIVNDFQKGDIAEGYSVSREKKESFPLTVTSAQKNPTAFYLCASSASYNEQFFGPGTRLTVL.

This chain uses TRBV5-6 with TRBJ2-1; 12 positions match TRBD2. CDR3 size: 17 residues. The J segment lost 2 bases and the V segment lost 4 bases, leaving 7 bases of the junction unmatched. The germline V gene encodes CDR1 SGHDT and CDR2 YYEEEE. The chain's CDR3 is CASSTPLAGGPYNEQFF. CDR3 sequence (DNA): TGTGCCAGCAGCACGCCCCTAGCGGGAGGGCCCTACAATGAGCAGTTCTTC.

This chain connects TRBV19 to TRBJ2-1; TRBD2 matches 7 bases. The CDR3 is 15 amino acids. J was trimmed by 7 bases and V by 1 base; bases with no gene match: 7. Germline CDR1 is LNHDA and CDR2 is SQIVND (reference sequence). The CDR3 spells CASSIGGLGVNEQFF. CDR3 bases: TGTGCCAGTAGTATAGGAGGACTAGGGGTGAATGAGCAGTTCTTC.

This chain links TRBV5-3 with TRBJ2-2; 9 bases match TRBD2. Being an ORF, TRBV5-3 has a function that is uncertain. V was clipped by 4 bases and J by 1 base; unmatched bases: 5. CDR3 length: 16 amino acids. Here the CDR3 reads CARSELSGGNTGELFF. The DNA of the CDR3 is TGTGCCAGAAGCGAACTTAGCGGGGGGAACACCGGGGAGCTGTTTTTT.

The chain couples TRBV27 to TRBJ2-7; D may match TRBD1 or TRBD2 (5 bases each). Trimming shortened V by 5 bases and J by 3 bases, and 11 bases separated the two germline ends. Per the germline V gene, CDR1 is MNHEY and CDR2 is SMNVEV (reference sequence). This CDR3 is 13 amino acids long. In DNA, the CDR3 is TGTGCCAGCAGTGAGGGGCAGTACTACGAGCAGTACTTC. This sequence encodes CASSEGQYYEQYF.

The CDR3, as DNA: TGCGCCAGCAGCTTGGACGGGGTAGCAGTGAAGTACCAAGAGACCCAGTACTTC. As protein: CASSLDGVAVKYQETQYF. V gene TRBV5-1 combines with J gene TRBJ2-5, with D perhaps matching TRBD2 (5 bases). Germline CDR1 reads SGHRS; CDR2 reads YFSETQ. The CDR3 sequence is 18 residues long. V lost 0 bases to trimming and J lost 0 bases, with 18 bases between them.

This clone has more than one count but fewer than ten. V usage is TRBV19 and J usage is TRBJ2-7; TRBD1 is a possible D gene (8 bases). Trimming removed 10 bases at V and 5 bases at J, with 33 bases between. The CDR3 has 18 amino acids. Germline V gene data show CDR1 as LNHDA and CDR2 as SQIVND (reference sequence). The CDR3 sequence: CATQKEPRTGGALHEQYF. CDR3 nucleotides: TGTGCCACCCAGAAAGAGCCCCGAACAGGGGGGGCGCTCCACGAGCAGTACTTC.

This sequence joins TRBV10-3 and TRBJ2-1; 8 bases are a match to TRBD1. CDR1 and CDR2 from the germline V gene are ENHRY and SYGVKD. The junction had 7 bases not matched to a gene; V was cut back by 2 bases and J by 10 bases. This CDR3 is built from 14 residues. CDR3 sequence (DNA): TGTGCCATCAGTGAGAGGGGACAGGCAGAGGAGCAGTTCTTC. Its protein is CAISERGQAEEQFF.

The chain has TRBV14 and TRBJ2-7; tentatively, D is TRBD2 (5 bases). Germline-derived CDR1 and CDR2 are SGHDN and FVKESK. V was clipped by 3 bases and J by 1 base, with 19 bases between them. This CDR3 is 17 amino acids long. DNA of the CDR3: TGTGCCAGCAGCCAGCTCCATGGTCGGAGCGGATCCTACGAGCAGTACTTC. Its protein is CASSQLHGRSGSYEQYF. Combining the CDR3 with reference TRBV14 and TRBJ2-7 gives the whole variable domain EAGVTQFPSHSVIEKGQTVTLRCDPISGHDNLYWYRRVMGKEIKFLLHFVKESKQDESGMPNNRFLAERTGGTYSTLKVQPAELEDSGVYFCASSQLHGRSGSYEQYFGPGTRLTVT.

This clone is a singleton in its sample. The genes are TRBV5-1 and TRBJ1-1, with D maybe TRBD1 (5 bases). Trimming removed 6 bases from V and 3 bases from J, with 9 bases in between. This CDR3 comprises 12 residues. Germline loops: CDR1 SGHRS, CDR2 YFSETQ. The chain's CDR3 is CASKLGDTEAFF. In nucleotides, the CDR3 is TGCGCCAGCAAACTGGGGGACACTGAAGCTTTCTTT.

The rearrangement links TRBV11-2 to TRBJ2-5; 8 bases agree with TRBD1. The trim removed 1 base at V and 0 bases at J, leaving 4 bases unmatched. The CDR3 sequence is 16 residues long. Germline loops: CDR1 SGHAT, CDR2 FQNNGV. As DNA, the CDR3 is TGTGCCAGCAGCTTAGTCGACAGGGGCCACCAAGAGACCCAGTACTTC. It yields the protein CASSLVDRGHQETQYF.

The gene calls are TRBV5-1 and TRBJ2-5, with unresolved D. V lost 0 bases to trimming and J lost 5 bases, with 2 bases between them. Germline assignment: CDR1 SGHRS and CDR2 YFSETQ. This CDR3 spans 11 amino acids. As DNA, the CDR3 is TGCGCCAGCAGCTTGGAGGAGACCCAGTACTTC. It is translated as CASSLEETQYF. The full variable domain, rest sourced from reference TRBV5-1 and TRBJ2-5, is KAGVTQTPRYLIKTRGQQVTLSCSPISGHRSVSWYQQTPGQGLQFLFEYFSETQRNKGNFPGRFSGRQFSNSRSEMNVSTLELGDSALYLCASSLEETQYFGPGTRLLVL.

This sequence joins TRBV28 and TRBJ2-5, with D uncertain. V shed 3 bases and J shed 0 bases, with 11 bases lying between them. From germline, CDR1 is MDHEN and CDR2 SYDVKM. The CDR3 extends over 15 amino acids. The CDR3, as DNA: TGTGCCAGCAGTTTTTCCCGAGAGAACCAAGAGACCCAGTACTTC. Translated: CASSFSRENQETQYF.

The rearrangement links TRBV5-4 to TRBJ1-1; D not certain. The length of the CDR3 is 13 residues. Germline V gene data show CDR1 as SGHNT and CDR2 as YYREEE (reference sequence). Trimming removed 5 bases from V and 0 bases from J, with 8 bases in between. CDR3 region: CASSSQMNTEAFF. Written as DNA, the CDR3 is TGTGCCAGCAGTAGCCAGATGAACACTGAAGCTTTCTTT.

The V call is TRBV14, the J call TRBJ2-1; D gene uncertain. This CDR3 has 12 residues. V dropped 1 base and J dropped 9 bases, with 7 bases sitting between them. CDR1 is SGHDN and CDR2 is FVKESK in the germline V gene. The CDR3 loop is CASSQVWGEQFF. In nucleotides, the CDR3 is TGTGCCAGCAGCCAAGTCTGGGGTGAGCAGTTCTTC.